These 15 T cell receptor beta chains share one sample of origin, sequenced in a study of blood T cell repertoires in COVID-19. Here immunoSEQ multiplex PCR was the method, and the copy in TCRdb shows in-frame clones only, minus some. The sample gives more than 200,000 clones, under 90% of which show up once; 1.5% to 2% is in the top ten. Material: PBMCs or T cells enriched from blood (not recorded which). These receptors were obtained from a man aged 35 to 55 who had recovered from COVID-19.

This clone was seen a handful of times. The rearrangement joins TRBV28 to TRBJ1-1; D gene ambiguous. The CDR3 runs to 12 residues. V lost 7 bases, J lost 4 bases, and 10 bases lay in between. The V gene's germline CDR1 is MDHEN and CDR2 SYDVKM. The DNA of the CDR3 is TGTGCCAGCACCCCTCGGGGCACTGAAGCTTTCTTT. Its protein is CASTPRGTEAFF.

The chain links TRBV19 to TRBJ1-2; 8 positions match TRBD1. J was trimmed by 5 bases and V by 7 bases; bases with no gene match: 12. Per germline, CDR1 LNHDA and CDR2 SQIVND (reference sequence). The CDR3 has 15 amino acids. The CDR3 region has the DNA TGTGCCAGTATCCCCAAGACAGGGGTCCATTATGGCTACACCTTC. This gives the protein CASIPKTGVHYGYTF. The full variable domain, rest sourced from reference TRBV19 and TRBJ1-2, is DGGITQSPKYLFRKEGQNVTLSCEQNLNHDAMYWYRQDPGQGLRLIYYSQIVNDFQKGDIAEGYSVSREKKESFPLTVTSAQKNPTAFYLCASIPKTGVHYGYTFGSGTRLTVV.

V is TRBV5-1 and J is TRBJ1-1; D unresolved. Germline lookup yields CDR1 SGHRS and CDR2 YFSETQ. CDR3 length equals 11 residues. V shed 0 bases and J shed 7 bases, with 4 bases lying between them. This CDR3 is CASSLGGEAFF. CDR3 sequence (DNA): TGCGCCAGCAGCTTGGGCGGTGAAGCTTTCTTT.

This chain links TRBV7-9 with TRBJ2-7; D is possibly TRBD2 (5 bases). The CDR3 extends over 14 amino acids. V lost 5 bases and J lost 2, with 13 bases in between. The germline V gene encodes CDR1 SEHNR and CDR2 FQNEAQ (reference sequence). CDR3 nucleotides: TGTGCCAGCAGCCCCGACTACTCTGCCTACGAGCAGTACTTC. Translating it yields CASSPDYSAYEQYF.

The chain links TRBV6-5 to TRBJ2-2; unclear D gene. Germline CDR1 is MNHEY and CDR2 is SVGAGI. The V and J ends lost 2 bases and 0 bases respectively, with 4 bases between them. This CDR3 is 14 amino acids long. The CDR3 sequence is CASSYLPNTGELFF. The CDR3 coding sequence is TGTGCCAGCAGTTACCTACCGAACACCGGGGAGCTGTTTTTT.

The V and J genes are TRBV19 and TRBJ2-3; D not resolved. Trimming removed 4 bases at V and 2 bases at J, with 7 bases between. The CDR3 runs to 13 residues. The V gene's germline CDR1 is LNHDA and CDR2 SQIVND (reference sequence). This CDR3 reads CASSTQNTDTQYF. CDR3 DNA: TGTGCCAGTAGTACCCAGAACACAGATACGCAGTATTTT.

This chain joins TRBV28 and TRBJ1-5; D gene unclear. Per the germline V gene, CDR1 is MDHEN and CDR2 is SYDVKM. V gave up 6 bases and J gave up 2 bases, with 11 bases separating them. CDR3 length equals 14 residues. The CDR3 bases are TGTGCCAGCAGCACGGAGGTCGGCAATCAGCCCCAGCATTTT. Amino acids: CASSTEVGNQPQHF.

The gene calls are TRBV19 and TRBJ1-5; 7 positions agree with TRBD1. Germline V gene data show CDR1 as LNHDA and CDR2 as SQIVND (reference sequence). This CDR3 contains 16 residues. Unmatched junction bases numbered 9, after V lost 7 bases and J lost 0 bases. The CDR3 loop is CASTQQGIGSNQPQHF. CDR3 sequence (DNA): TGTGCCAGTACCCAACAGGGGATAGGTAGCAATCAGCCCCAGCATTTT.

The chain joins TRBV6-5 to TRBJ2-3, with D perhaps matching TRBD1 (5 bases). Germline assignment: CDR1 MNHEY and CDR2 SVGAGI. The CDR3 length is 14 residues. V was trimmed by 5 bases and J by 3 bases, leaving 12 bases between them. The CDR3 protein is CASSRQGWTDTQYF. The CDR3 region has the DNA TGTGCCAGCAGTCGGCAGGGTTGGACAGATACGCAGTATTTT.

The V gene is TRBV6-4, the J gene TRBJ2-4; 7 nucleotides align to TRBD1. V dropped 7 bases and J dropped 8; count of bases not matched to a gene: 23. Germline V lookup: CDR1 MRHNA, CDR2 SNTAGT. This CDR3 is 18 amino acids long. CDR3 protein: CASITTPGGRIRGDIQYF. The CDR3 region has the DNA TGTGCCAGCATTACCACCCCAGGGGGTCGAATACGAGGTGACATTCAGTACTTC.

The J gene is TRBJ1-5, the V gene TRBV2, with 7 positions matching TRBD1. Trimming removed 9 bases from V and 4 bases from J; junction bases left unmatched: 18. The CDR3 has 17 amino acids. The V gene's germline CDR1 is SNHLY and CDR2 FYNNEI. The CDR3 sequence is CASLQGPWGPQNQPQHF. In DNA form, the CDR3 reads TGTGCCAGTTTACAGGGGCCCTGGGGTCCCCAAAATCAGCCCCAGCATTTT.

This sequence joins TRBV13 and TRBJ1-5, with D uncertain. V was shortened by 5 bases and J by 3 bases, with 14 bases between the two germline ends. The CDR3 loop spans 15 amino acids. Germline V lookup: CDR1 PRHDT, CDR2 FYEKMQ (reference sequence). CDR3 nucleotide sequence: TGTGCCAGCAGCCACGGTCCTTTCCCCAATCAGCCCCAGCATTTT. It translates to CASSHGPFPNQPQHF. Based on the CDR3 plus reference TRBV13 and TRBJ1-5, the full variable domain is AAGVIQSPRHLIKEKRETATLKCYPIPRHDTVYWYQQGPGQDPQFLISFYEKMQSDKGSIPDRFSAQQFSDYHSELNMSSLELGDSALYFCASSHGPFPNQPQHFGDGTRLSIL.

CDR3 nucleotide sequence: TGTGCCAGCAGTTACGGGAGGGCGGTCTATGGCTACACCTTC. Translating gives CASSYGRAVYGYTF. This sequence joins TRBV6-2 or TRBV6-3 and TRBJ1-2; D call uncertain. Germline CDR1 is MNHEY and CDR2 is SVGEGT. CDR3 length equals 14 residues. The V end was cut by 2 bases, the J end by 4 bases, with 11 bases between.

This sequence joins TRBV28 and TRBJ1-5; 10 bases are a match to TRBD1. The length of the CDR3 is 16 residues. CDR1 and CDR2 (germline): MDHEN, SYDVKM. The junction had 10 bases not matched to a gene; V was cut back by 5 bases and J by 6 bases. DNA of the CDR3: TGTGCCAGCAGTGGCCACGGGACAGGGGCGAGTCAGCCCCAGCATTTT. Translating it yields CASSGHGTGASQPQHF.

The V gene is TRBV27, the J gene TRBJ2-2; the D is unclear. The CDR3 runs 14 residues. Germline V gene lookup returns CDR1 MNHEY and CDR2 SMNVEV (reference sequence). V lost 10 bases and J 1 base, leaving 13 bases between the germline ends. The CDR3 sequence is CATIPTLNTGELFF. The CDR3, as DNA: TGTGCCACCATACCCACTTTGAACACCGGGGAGCTGTTTTTT.